What follows are 32 T cell receptor beta chains derived from one specimen sequenced in a study of cytomegalovirus exposure and HLA in healthy donors. Amplification used 60 Vbeta primers and 13 Jbeta primers. Using immunoSEQ multiplex PCR, the repertoire was profiled, and TCRdb retains in-frame clones only, with some absent. The sample includes about 72,000 clones. Sequencing input: PBMCs. The origin of the receptors is a woman aged 40 to 50 in good health and CMV-seropositive.

The rearrangement links TRBV7-3 to TRBJ1-1; possibly TRBD1 for D (5 bases). The CDR3 runs to 15 residues. Germline loops: CDR1 SGHTA, CDR2 FQGTGA. V was cut by 5 bases and J by 1 base, with 14 bases left in between. The CDR3 loop is CASSPGGAPNTEAFF. DNA of the CDR3: TGTGCCAGCAGCCCCGGAGGGGCTCCGAACACTGAAGCTTTCTTT.

The chain recombines TRBV7-2 with TRBJ2-3; D unclear. There are 13 residues in the CDR3. Trimming cost V 5 bases and J 4 bases, with 10 bases left between them. In germline, CDR1 is SGHTA, CDR2 FQGNSA. CDR3 DNA: TGTGCCAGCAGCACTCGAGGATCAGATACGCAGTATTTT. It specifies CASSTRGSDTQYF.

This rearrangement joins TRBV6-5 to TRBJ2-5; 10 bases line up with TRBD2. Trimming removed 6 bases from V and 6 bases from J; junction bases left unmatched: 10. Germline CDR1 reads MNHEY; CDR2 reads SVGAGI. The CDR3 loop spans 15 amino acids. This CDR3 is CASSLQRGGLQTQYF. The CDR3 coding sequence is TGTGCCAGCAGCCTCCAGCGGGGGGGCCTCCAGACCCAGTACTTC.

CDR3 sequence: CASSRREDGEQYF. CDR3 DNA: TGTGCCAGCAGCAGACGGGAGGACGGCGAGCAGTACTTC. The V gene is TRBV5-5, the J gene TRBJ2-7, with 7 bases lining up with TRBD2. V lost 4 bases to trimming and J lost 6 bases; unmatched junction nucleotides: 7. Germline CDR1 is SGHKS and CDR2 is YYEKEE (reference sequence). This CDR3 has 13 residues.

This chain connects TRBV30 to TRBJ1-2, with D perhaps matching TRBD1 (6 bases). V lost 8 bases to trimming and J lost 3 bases, with 16 bases between them. This CDR3 has 13 amino acids. Germline assignment: CDR1 GTSNPN and CDR2 SVGIG (reference sequence). CDR3 bases: TGTGCCAGGGGCAGGGGAGCGGACTATGGCTACACCTTC. It specifies CARGRGADYGYTF.

The rearrangement joins TRBV7-3 to TRBJ2-1, with 8 nucleotides matching TRBD2. Germline V CDR1 and CDR2: SGHTA, FQGTGA. The CDR3 covers 15 residues. V trimming: 4 bases; J trimming: 7 bases; junction bases outside the gene matches: 9. The CDR3 loop reads CASSSNGLARNEQFF. The CDR3 nucleotides are TGTGCCAGCAGCTCGAACGGACTAGCTCGGAATGAGCAGTTCTTC.

CDR3 region: CASSRPGQYYEQYF. The CDR3 DNA is TGTGCCAGTAGCCGGCCCGGACAGTACTACGAGCAGTACTTC. This rearrangement joins TRBV19 to TRBJ2-7, with D possibly TRBD1 on 6 matching bases. The germline gives CDR1 LNHDA, CDR2 SQIVND (reference sequence). The CDR3 spans 14 residues. V lost 6 bases and J lost 3, with 15 bases in between. The whole variable domain, filled in from reference TRBV19 and TRBJ2-7, reads DGGITQSPKYLFRKEGQNVTLSCEQNLNHDAMYWYRQDPGQGLRLIYYSQIVNDFQKGDIAEGYSVSREKKESFPLTVTSAQKNPTAFYLCASSRPGQYYEQYFGPGTRLTVT.

J is TRBJ2-7 and V is TRBV7-9; a possible D gene is TRBD1 (5 bases). CDR1 is SEHNR, CDR2 FQNEAQ, per germline (reference sequence). This CDR3 has 14 amino acids. Trimming shortened V by 3 bases and J by 3 bases, and 12 bases separated the two germline ends. The CDR3 region has the DNA TGTGCCAGCAGCTTGTTACCCGACAGCTACGAGCAGTACTTC. This encodes CASSLLPDSYEQYF. Variable domain in full (rest from reference TRBV7-9 and TRBJ2-7): DTGVSQNPRHKITKRGQNVTFRCDPISEHNRLYWYRQTLGQGPEFLTYFQNEAQLEKSRLLSDRFSAERPKGSFSTLEIQRTEQGDSAMYLCASSLLPDSYEQYFGPGTRLTVT.

This chain connects TRBV27 to TRBJ1-5, with no clear D. The CDR3 loop spans 14 amino acids. V gave up 2 bases and J gave up 6 bases, with 11 bases separating them. Germline-derived CDR1 and CDR2 are MNHEY and SMNVEV (reference sequence). CDR3 protein: CASSLNSLSQPQHF. As DNA, the CDR3 is TGTGCCAGCAGTTTAAACAGCCTTAGTCAGCCCCAGCATTTT.

The CDR3: CASSLASMWNTEAFF. The CDR3 region has the DNA TGTGCCAGCAGCTTAGCGAGCATGTGGAACACTGAAGCTTTCTTT. The chain has TRBV5-5 and TRBJ1-1; D call uncertain. V was shortened by 2 bases and J by 1 base, with 12 bases between the two germline ends. The CDR3 contains 15 residues. Germline-derived CDR1 and CDR2 are SGHKS and YYEKEE (reference sequence). Drawing the rest from reference TRBV5-5 and TRBJ1-1, the complete variable domain is DAGVTQSPTHLIKTRGQQVTLRCSPISGHKSVSWYQQVLGQGPQFIFQYYEKEERGRGNFPDRFSARQFPNYSSELNVNALLLGDSALYLCASSLASMWNTEAFFGQGTRLTVV.

The chain is built from TRBV15 and TRBJ2-7; D may be TRBD2 (5 bases). V lost 0 bases and J 3 bases, leaving 12 bases between the germline ends. Germline V gene sequence: CDR1 LNHNV, CDR2 YYDKDF (reference sequence). CDR3 length: 15 residues. The CDR3 DNA reads TGTGCCACCAGCAGAGATCCCGAGGGCTACTACGAGCAGTACTTC. This codes for CATSRDPEGYYEQYF.

Concerning this clone itself: Other DNA variants within this sample encode the same CDR3. The chain recombines TRBV29-1 with TRBJ2-5, with TRBD1 matching 11 bases. Near its end, the DNA agrees better with TRBJ2-7, so the J call may be wrong. Germline CDR1 is SQVTM and CDR2 is ANQGSEA. CDR3 length: 14 amino acids. The CDR3 region has the DNA TGCAGCGTCGTTGGGGGACAGGGGGTTGACGAGCAGTACTTC. As protein: CSVVGGQGVDEQYF.

The rearrangement uses TRBV7-9 and TRBJ1-1; D may be TRBD1 (6 bases). V lost 5 bases and J 4 bases, leaving 17 bases between the germline ends. Looked up from germline, CDR1 is SEHNR and CDR2 is FQNEAQ (reference sequence). This CDR3 comprises 15 residues. The CDR3, as DNA: TGTGCCAGCAGCCCCTCAAACAGGGAGGGCACTGAAGCTTTCTTT. It specifies CASSPSNREGTEAFF.

This rearrangement joins TRBV6-1 to TRBJ2-5; weak D call: TRBD2 (6 bases). The germline V and J ends were trimmed by 5 bases and 4 bases, with 17 bases remaining between them. This CDR3 region has 15 residues. Germline CDR1 is MNHNS and CDR2 is SASEGT. The CDR3 is CASSQTSFLRETQYF. As DNA, the CDR3 is TGTGCCAGCAGTCAGACTAGTTTTTTACGAGAGACCCAGTACTTC.

Written as DNA, the CDR3 is TGTGCCATCAGTGACGGACAGGGGGCTAGTACAGATACGCAGTATTTT. Translation: CAISDGQGASTDTQYF. V usage is TRBV10-3 and J usage is TRBJ2-3; TRBD1 aligns across 11 bases. With 3 bases clipped from V and 3 bases from J, the junction kept 5 bases outside the gene matches. Germline assignment: CDR1 ENHRY and CDR2 SYGVKD. The CDR3 totals 16 residues.

The rearrangement joins TRBV4-1 to TRBJ1-5, with D maybe TRBD1 (5 bases). Trimming took off 0 bases at V and 5 bases at J, with 14 bases between the two ends. In germline, CDR1 is MGHRA, CDR2 YSYEKL. The CDR3 length is 16 residues. CDR3 DNA: TGCGCCAGCAGCCAAGATCGGGGGACTGGGGATCAGCCCCAGCATTTT. Encoded protein: CASSQDRGTGDQPQHF.

The rearrangement uses TRBV27 and TRBJ1-6; D gene uncertain. Germline V CDR1 and CDR2: MNHEY, SMNVEV (reference sequence). CDR3 size: 15 residues. The V gene lost 2 bases and the J gene lost 0 bases, with 5 bases spanning the gap. The CDR3 region has the DNA TGTGCCAGCAGTTTAGGGAGCTCCTATAATTCACCCCTCCACTTT. Translating it yields CASSLGSSYNSPLHF.

This sequence joins TRBV19 and TRBJ2-1; 11 bases align to TRBD2. V lost 0 bases and J lost 0; bases outside the gene matches: 4. Germline assignment: CDR1 LNHDA and CDR2 SQIVND (reference sequence). The CDR3 consists of 18 residues. Here the CDR3 reads CASSIDPLAGGSYNEQFF. In DNA form, the CDR3 reads TGTGCCAGTAGTATAGATCCCCTAGCGGGAGGCTCCTACAATGAGCAGTTCTTC.

The rearrangement joins TRBV4-2 to TRBJ2-6; D is perhaps TRBD1 (5 bases). This CDR3 comprises 16 residues. The germline V gene encodes CDR1 LGHNA and CDR2 YNFKEQ. V shed 0 bases and J shed 4 bases, with 10 bases lying between them. The CDR3 DNA reads as TGTGCCAGCAGCCAAGAATCTGGGGCCGGGGCCAACGTCCTGACTTTC. It translates to CASSQESGAGANVLTF.

The chain uses TRBV7-8 and TRBJ1-3; D remains unclear. The germline V gene has CDR1 SGHVS and CDR2 FQNEAQ. Trimming removed 2 bases at V and 0 bases at J, with 5 bases between. The CDR3 extends over 14 amino acids. The CDR3 loop is CASSLQISGNTIYF. DNA of the CDR3: TGTGCCAGCAGCTTACAAATCTCTGGAAACACCATATATTTT.

The CDR3 protein is CGYGVAGSSYNEQFF. DNA of the CDR3: TGTGGATATGGAGTAGCGGGGAGCTCCTACAATGAGCAGTTCTTC. This chain links TRBV30 with TRBJ2-1; 8 bases line up with TRBD2. Per germline, CDR1 GTSNPN and CDR2 SVGIG (reference sequence). The CDR3 spans 15 residues.

The CDR3 loop reads CASSLVTSGTYNEQFF. The CDR3 DNA is TGTGCCAGCAGCTTAGTAACTAGCGGGACCTACAATGAGCAGTTCTTC. The chain links TRBV7-6 to TRBJ2-1; 10 positions agree with TRBD2. Germline CDR1 and CDR2: SGHVS and FNYEAQ. The CDR3 covers 16 residues. With 1 base clipped from V and 2 bases from J, the junction kept 2 bases outside the gene matches.

This rearrangement joins TRBV11-2 to TRBJ2-3; 7 positions match TRBD2. From germline, CDR1 is SGHAT and CDR2 FQNNGV. The CDR3 loop spans 16 amino acids. The J segment lost 4 bases and the V segment lost 1 base, leaving 8 bases of the junction unmatched. This CDR3 is CASSLGTRSPADTQYF. The CDR3 DNA follows: TGTGCCAGCAGCTTAGGGACTAGATCTCCCGCAGATACGCAGTATTTT.

The chain couples TRBV19 to TRBJ1-5; TRBD1 matches at 8 bases. The J segment lost 3 bases and the V segment lost 5 bases, leaving 6 bases of the junction unmatched. Germline V gene data show CDR1 as LNHDA and CDR2 as SQIVND (reference sequence). The CDR3 covers 15 residues. The CDR3 DNA reads as TGTGCCAGTAGTCCCCGACAGGGGTCCAATCAGCCCCAGCATTTT. Encoded protein: CASSPRQGSNQPQHF.

The chain joins TRBV11-1 to TRBJ1-2, with D possibly matching TRBD1 (5 bases). The CDR3 has 13 residues. Per the germline V gene, CDR1 is SGHAT and CDR2 is FQDESV (reference sequence). Trimming removed 5 bases at V and 6 bases at J, with 13 bases between. This CDR3 reads CASSLSIGDGYTF. Here the CDR3 DNA reads TGTGCCAGCAGCCTGAGTATAGGGGATGGCTACACCTTC.

This chain links TRBV5-1 with TRBJ1-6; possibly TRBD1 for D (6 bases). In germline, CDR1 is SGHRS, CDR2 YFSETQ. The CDR3 is 14 amino acids. The V end lost 3 bases, the J end lost 8 bases, and 12 bases lay between the germline ends. Here the CDR3 reads CASSSRGGHSPLHF. DNA for the CDR3: TGCGCCAGCAGCTCACGGGGGGGGCATTCACCCCTCCACTTT.

This chain connects TRBV7-7 to TRBJ2-2; TRBD2 might be the D (5 bases). This CDR3 has 15 residues. V gave up 1 base and J gave up 2 bases, with 8 bases separating them. Germline CDR1 and CDR2: SSHAT and FNYEAQ (reference sequence). The chain's CDR3 is CASSLGTGNTGELFF. The CDR3, as DNA: TGTGCCAGCAGCTTAGGGACGGGAAACACCGGGGAGCTGTTTTTT. Full variable domain (missing parts from reference TRBV7-7 and TRBJ2-2): GAGVSQSPRYKVTKRGQDVTLRCDPISSHATLYWYQQALGQGPEFLTYFNYEAQPDKSGLPSDRFSAERPEGSISTLTIQRTEQRDSAMYRCASSLGTGNTGELFFGEGSRLTVL.

The rearrangement links TRBV5-1 to TRBJ1-2, with D perhaps matching TRBD1 (6 bases). The CDR3 consists of 15 residues. Germline values: CDR1 SGHRS, CDR2 YFSETQ. V gave up 2 bases and J gave up 0 bases, with 11 bases separating them. DNA of the CDR3: TGCGCCAGCAGCTTTAGCGGGGGCGCTAACTATGGCTACACCTTC. It specifies CASSFSGGANYGYTF.

The chain employs TRBV9 and TRBJ2-1, with 13 bases that match TRBD2. The CDR3 is 22 residues long. CDR1 SGDLS and CDR2 YYNGEE come from the germline V gene. Germline trimming cut 4 bases from V and 4 bases from J; bases unmatched to any gene: 23. CDR3 bases: TGTGCCAGCAGCATAAGCGCGACCGGGACTAGCGGGGCGATACCAAAATACAATGAGCAGTTCTTC. This gives the protein CASSISATGTSGAIPKYNEQFF.

V usage is TRBV7-3 and J usage is TRBJ2-1; TRBD1 matches 8 bases. The CDR3 extends over 16 amino acids. Germline-derived CDR1 and CDR2 are SGHTA and FQGTGA. V shed 5 bases and J 2 bases; nucleotides not matched to a gene: 8. As DNA, the CDR3 is TGTGCCAGCAGCCCCCAGGTGGGACAGGCCTACAATGAGCAGTTCTTC. Translation: CASSPQVGQAYNEQFF.

The V gene is TRBV7-9, the J gene TRBJ2-7; possible D gene TRBD1, 5 bases. Deletions cut 3 bases from V and 13 bases from J, with 16 bases between. Germline V gene sequence: CDR1 SEHNR, CDR2 FQNEAQ (reference sequence). The CDR3 has 12 residues. CDR3 in amino acids: CASSFYSGHLYF. CDR3 DNA: TGTGCCAGCAGCTTTTACTCCGGACATTTATACTTC.

The chain links TRBV7-6 to TRBJ2-7, with TRBD2 as a possible D gene (6 bases). Germline V gives CDR1 SGHVS, CDR2 FNYEAQ. Trimming removed 5 bases at V and 1 base at J, with 15 bases between. The CDR3 has 15 amino acids. CDR3: CASSQSLGGSYEQYF. The DNA of the CDR3 is TGTGCCAGCAGCCAAAGTTTGGGGGGTTCCTACGAGCAGTACTTC.